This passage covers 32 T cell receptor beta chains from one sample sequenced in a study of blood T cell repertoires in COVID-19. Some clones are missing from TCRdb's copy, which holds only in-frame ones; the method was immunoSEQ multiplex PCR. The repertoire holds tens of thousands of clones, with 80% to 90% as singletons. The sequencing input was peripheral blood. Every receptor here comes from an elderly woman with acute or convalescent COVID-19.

In nucleotides, the CDR3 is TGTGCCACCAGCAGAGGGGAAGGGGGCAGACAGCCCCAGCATTTT. Its translation: CATSRGEGGRQPQHF. This chain uses TRBV15 with TRBJ1-5; 7 bases line up with TRBD1. The CDR3 loop spans 15 amino acids. CDR1 is LNHNV, CDR2 YYDKDF, per germline (reference sequence). V trimming: 1 base; J trimming: 7 bases; junction bases outside the gene matches: 7.

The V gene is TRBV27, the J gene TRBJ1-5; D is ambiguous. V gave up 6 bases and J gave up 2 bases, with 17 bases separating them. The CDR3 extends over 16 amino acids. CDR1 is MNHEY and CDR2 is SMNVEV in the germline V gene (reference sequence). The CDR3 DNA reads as TGTGCCAGCAGCCCGCAGGTAGTCCTTGGCAATCAGCCCCAGCATTTT. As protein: CASSPQVVLGNQPQHF.

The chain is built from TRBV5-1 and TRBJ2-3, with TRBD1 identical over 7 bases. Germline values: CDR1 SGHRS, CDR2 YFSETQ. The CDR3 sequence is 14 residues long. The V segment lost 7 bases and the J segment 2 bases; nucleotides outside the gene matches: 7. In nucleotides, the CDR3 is TGCGCCAGCGGTTCGGGACAGTCCACAGATACGCAGTATTTT. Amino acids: CASGSGQSTDTQYF.

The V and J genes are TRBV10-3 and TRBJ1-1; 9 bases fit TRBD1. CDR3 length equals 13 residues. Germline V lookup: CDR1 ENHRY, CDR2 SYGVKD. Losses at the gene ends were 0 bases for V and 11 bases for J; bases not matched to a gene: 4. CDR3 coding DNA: TGTGCCATCAGTGAGTCGCCACAGGGGGCTGCTTTCTTT. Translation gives CAISESPQGAAFF.

CDR3: CASSQDRGAYNEQFF. The CDR3 region has the DNA TGTGCCAGCAGCCAAGACCGGGGGGCCTACAATGAGCAGTTCTTC. V usage is TRBV3-1 (or the pseudogene TRBV3-2) and J usage is TRBJ2-1, with 7 bases identical to TRBD2. Germline V lookup: CDR1 LGHDT, CDR2 YNNKEL (reference sequence). CDR3 length: 15 amino acids. J was trimmed by 2 bases and V by 0 bases; bases with no gene match: 1.

CDR3 in DNA: TGTGCCAGCAGCTTAGATCGGGGGGGTGAGGGCTACACCTTC. Its translation: CASSLDRGGEGYTF. V and J are TRBV11-2 and TRBJ1-2; a weak D match, TRBD1 (5 bases). Germline V gene data show CDR1 as SGHAT and CDR2 as FQNNGV. The V end was cut by 0 bases, the J end by 8 bases, with 13 bases between. This CDR3 spans 14 amino acids.

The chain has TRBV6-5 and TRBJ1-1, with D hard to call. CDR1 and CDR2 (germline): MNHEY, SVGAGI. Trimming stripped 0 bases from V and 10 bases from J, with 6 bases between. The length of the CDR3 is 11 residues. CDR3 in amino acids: CASSYSSVAFF. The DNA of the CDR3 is TGTGCCAGCAGTTACTCTTCGGTAGCTTTCTTT.

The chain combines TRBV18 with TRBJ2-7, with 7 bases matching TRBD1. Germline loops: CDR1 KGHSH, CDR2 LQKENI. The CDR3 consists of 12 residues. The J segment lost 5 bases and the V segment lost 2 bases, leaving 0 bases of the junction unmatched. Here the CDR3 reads CASSPTGDEQYF. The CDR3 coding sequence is TGTGCCAGCTCACCAACAGGGGACGAGCAGTACTTC.

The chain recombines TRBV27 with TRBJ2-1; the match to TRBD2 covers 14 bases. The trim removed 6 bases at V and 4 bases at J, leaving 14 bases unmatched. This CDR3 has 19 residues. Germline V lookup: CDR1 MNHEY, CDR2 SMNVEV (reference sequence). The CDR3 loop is CASSAPGLAGASFYNEQFF. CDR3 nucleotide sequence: TGTGCCAGCAGCGCACCGGGACTAGCGGGGGCCTCGTTTTACAATGAGCAGTTCTTC.

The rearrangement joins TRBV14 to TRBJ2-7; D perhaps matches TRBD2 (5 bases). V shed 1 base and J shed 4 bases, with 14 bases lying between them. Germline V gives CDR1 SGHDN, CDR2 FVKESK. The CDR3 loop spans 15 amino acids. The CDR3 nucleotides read TGTGCCAGCAGCCAAGGTACGGGAATTAGGTACGAGCAGTACTTC. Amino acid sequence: CASSQGTGIRYEQYF.

The CDR3 sequence: CAIRGQGSSPLHF. DNA of the CDR3: TGTGCCATCAGGGGACAGGGAAGTTCACCCCTCCACTTT. The J gene is TRBJ1-6, the V gene TRBV10-3; 9 bases agree with TRBD1. CDR1 and CDR2 (germline): ENHRY, SYGVKD. The CDR3 runs to 13 residues. The V segment lost 6 bases and the J segment 9 bases; nucleotides outside the gene matches: 3.

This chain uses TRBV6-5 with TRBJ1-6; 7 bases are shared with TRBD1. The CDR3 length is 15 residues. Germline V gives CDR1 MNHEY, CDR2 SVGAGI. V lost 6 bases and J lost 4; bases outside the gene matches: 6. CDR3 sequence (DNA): TGTGCCAGCAGCGACCAACAGGGGTATAATTCACCCCTCCACTTT. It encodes CASSDQQGYNSPLHF.

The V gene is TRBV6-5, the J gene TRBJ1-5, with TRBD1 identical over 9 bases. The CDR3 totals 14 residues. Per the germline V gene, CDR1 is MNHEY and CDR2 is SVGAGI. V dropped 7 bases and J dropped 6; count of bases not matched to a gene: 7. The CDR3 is CASIPGTGIQPQHF. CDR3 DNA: TGTGCCAGCATCCCCGGGACAGGGATTCAGCCCCAGCATTTT.

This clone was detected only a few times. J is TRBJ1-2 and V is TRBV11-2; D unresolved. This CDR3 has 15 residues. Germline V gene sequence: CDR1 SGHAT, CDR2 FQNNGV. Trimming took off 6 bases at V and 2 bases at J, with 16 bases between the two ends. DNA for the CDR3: TGTGCCAGCAGGGAGAGGGAGTTCGGGAACTATGGCTACACCTTC. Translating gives CASREREFGNYGYTF. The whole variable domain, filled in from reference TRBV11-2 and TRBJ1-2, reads EAGVAQSPRYKIIEKRQSVAFWCNPISGHATLYWYQQILGQGPKLLIQFQNNGVVDDSQLPKDRFSAERLKGVDSTLKIQPAKLEDSAVYLCASREREFGNYGYTFGSGTRLTVV.

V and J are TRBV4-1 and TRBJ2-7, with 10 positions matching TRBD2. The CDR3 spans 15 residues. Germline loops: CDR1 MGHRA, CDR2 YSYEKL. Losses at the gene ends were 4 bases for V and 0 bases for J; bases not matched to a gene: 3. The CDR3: CASSPGLASSYEQYF. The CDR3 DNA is TGCGCCAGCAGCCCGGGACTAGCGTCCTCCTACGAGCAGTACTTC.

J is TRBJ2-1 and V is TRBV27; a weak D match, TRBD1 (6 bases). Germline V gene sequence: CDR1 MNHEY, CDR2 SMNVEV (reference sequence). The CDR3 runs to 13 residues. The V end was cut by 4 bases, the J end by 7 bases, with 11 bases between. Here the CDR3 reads CASSSGRGNEQFF. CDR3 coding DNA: TGTGCCAGCAGTTCCGGCAGGGGAAATGAGCAGTTCTTC.

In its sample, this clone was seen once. The CDR3 here is CASSLTSRAGAVNTEAFF. CDR3 in DNA: TGTGCCAGCAGCTTAACGTCTCGGGCAGGGGCGGTGAACACTGAAGCTTTCTTT. The chain carries TRBV7-3 and TRBJ1-1; D perhaps matches TRBD1 (6 bases). The CDR3 is 18 residues long. Trimming took 0 bases from V and 0 from J, leaving 17 bases between them. Germline assignment: CDR1 SGHTA and CDR2 FQGTGA.

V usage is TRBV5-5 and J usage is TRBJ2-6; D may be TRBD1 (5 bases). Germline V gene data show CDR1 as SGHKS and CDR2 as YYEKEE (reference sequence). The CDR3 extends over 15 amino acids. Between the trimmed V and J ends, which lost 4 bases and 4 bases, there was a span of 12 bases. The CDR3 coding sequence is TGTGCCAGCAGCCCAGGGAATATAGGGGCCAACGTCCTGACTTTC. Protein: CASSPGNIGANVLTF. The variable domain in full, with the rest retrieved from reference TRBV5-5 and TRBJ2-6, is DAGVTQSPTHLIKTRGQQVTLRCSPISGHKSVSWYQQVLGQGPQFIFQYYEKEERGRGNFPDRFSARQFPNYSSELNVNALLLGDSALYLCASSPGNIGANVLTFGAGSRLTVL.

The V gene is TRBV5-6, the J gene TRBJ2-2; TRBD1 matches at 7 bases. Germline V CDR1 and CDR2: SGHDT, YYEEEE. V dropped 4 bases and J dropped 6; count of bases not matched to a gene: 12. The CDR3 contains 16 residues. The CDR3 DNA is TGTGCCAGCAGCCCAGACAGGGCGGTCAGCTCCGGGGAGCTGTTTTTT. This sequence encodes CASSPDRAVSSGELFF.

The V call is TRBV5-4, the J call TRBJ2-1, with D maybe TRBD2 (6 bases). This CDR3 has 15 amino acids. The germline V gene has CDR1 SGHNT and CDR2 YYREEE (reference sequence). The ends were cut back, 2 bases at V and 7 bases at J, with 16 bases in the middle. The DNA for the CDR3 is TGTGCCAGCAGCTTCGGGGGAATTGGTATAAATGAGCAGTTCTTC. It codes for CASSFGGIGINEQFF.

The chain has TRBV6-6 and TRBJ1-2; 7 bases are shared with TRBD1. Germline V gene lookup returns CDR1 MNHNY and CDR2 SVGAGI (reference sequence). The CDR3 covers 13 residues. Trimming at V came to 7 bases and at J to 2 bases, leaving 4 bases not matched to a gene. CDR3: CASNRGMNYGYTF. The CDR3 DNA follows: TGTGCCAGCAACAGGGGTATGAACTATGGCTACACCTTC.

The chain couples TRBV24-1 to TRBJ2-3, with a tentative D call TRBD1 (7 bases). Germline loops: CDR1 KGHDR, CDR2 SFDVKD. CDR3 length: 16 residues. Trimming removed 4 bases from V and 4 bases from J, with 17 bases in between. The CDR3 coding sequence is TGTGCCACCAGTGACCCGACTAGAAGGGGGCCAGATACGCAGTATTTT. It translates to CATSDPTRRGPDTQYF.

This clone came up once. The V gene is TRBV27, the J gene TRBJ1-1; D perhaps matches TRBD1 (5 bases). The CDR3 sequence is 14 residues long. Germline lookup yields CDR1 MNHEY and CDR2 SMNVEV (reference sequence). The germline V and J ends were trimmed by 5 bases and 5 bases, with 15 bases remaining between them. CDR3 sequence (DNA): TGTGCCAGCAGTAGAGCCGGGACTGGAACTGAAGCTTTCTTT. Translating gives CASSRAGTGTEAFF.

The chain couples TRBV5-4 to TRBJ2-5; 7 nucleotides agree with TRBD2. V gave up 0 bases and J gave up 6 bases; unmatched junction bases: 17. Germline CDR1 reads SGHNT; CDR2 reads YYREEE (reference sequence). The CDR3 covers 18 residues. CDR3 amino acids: CASSLEEGFGGRGKTQYF. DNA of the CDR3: TGTGCCAGCAGCTTGGAAGAGGGTTTTGGGGGGAGGGGCAAGACCCAGTACTTC.

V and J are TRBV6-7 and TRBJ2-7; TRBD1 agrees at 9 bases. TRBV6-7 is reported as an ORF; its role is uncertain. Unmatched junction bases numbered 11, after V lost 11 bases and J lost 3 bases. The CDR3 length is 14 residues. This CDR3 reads CARSRDRAFYEQYF. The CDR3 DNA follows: TGTGCCCGATCTCGGGACAGGGCTTTCTACGAGCAGTACTTC.

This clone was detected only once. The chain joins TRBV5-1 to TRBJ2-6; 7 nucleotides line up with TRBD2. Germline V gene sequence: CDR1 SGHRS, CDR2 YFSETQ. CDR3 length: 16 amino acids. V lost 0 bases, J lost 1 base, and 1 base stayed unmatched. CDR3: CASSLGDYSGANVLTF. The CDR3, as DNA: TGCGCCAGCAGCTTGGGGGACTATTCTGGGGCCAACGTCCTGACTTTC.

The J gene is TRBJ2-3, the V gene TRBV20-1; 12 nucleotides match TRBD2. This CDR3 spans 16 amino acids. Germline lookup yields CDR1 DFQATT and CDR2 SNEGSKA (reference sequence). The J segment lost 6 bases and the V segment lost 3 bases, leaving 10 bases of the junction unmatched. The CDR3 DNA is TGCAGTGCTAGTGGCCTAGCGGGGGGGGTCTCGGATACGCAGTATTTT. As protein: CSASGLAGGVSDTQYF.

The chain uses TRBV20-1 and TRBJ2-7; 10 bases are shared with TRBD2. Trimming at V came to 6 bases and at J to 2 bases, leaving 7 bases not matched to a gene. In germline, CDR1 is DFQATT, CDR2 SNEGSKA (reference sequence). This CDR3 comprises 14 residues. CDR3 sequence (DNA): TGCAGTGCGAGTAGGCTAGCGGGGGCCTACGAGCAGTACTTC. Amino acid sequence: CSASRLAGAYEQYF.

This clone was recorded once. The CDR3 region has the DNA TGTGCCAGCAGTGAAGCGGTAGGAGGGAGGGGCACTGAAGCTTTCTTT. Translating it yields CASSEAVGGRGTEAFF. The V gene is TRBV2, the J gene TRBJ1-1, with a possible D match to TRBD1 (5 bases). Trimming stripped 0 bases from V and 4 bases from J, with 15 bases between. The CDR3 has 16 amino acids. CDR1 and CDR2 from the germline V gene are SNHLY and FYNNEI.

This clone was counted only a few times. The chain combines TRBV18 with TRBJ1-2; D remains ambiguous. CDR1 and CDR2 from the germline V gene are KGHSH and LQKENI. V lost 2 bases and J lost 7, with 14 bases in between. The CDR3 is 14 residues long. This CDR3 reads CASSPSSEFGGYTF. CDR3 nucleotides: TGTGCCAGCTCACCATCCTCTGAATTCGGTGGCTACACCTTC.

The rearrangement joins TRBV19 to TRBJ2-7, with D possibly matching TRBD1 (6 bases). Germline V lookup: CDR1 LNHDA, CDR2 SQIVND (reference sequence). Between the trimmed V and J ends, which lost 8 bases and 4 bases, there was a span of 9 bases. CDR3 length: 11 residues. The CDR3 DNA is TGTGCCAGTTCCAGGGGTTACGAGCAGTACTTC. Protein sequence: CASSRGYEQYF. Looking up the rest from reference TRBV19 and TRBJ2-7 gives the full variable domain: DGGITQSPKYLFRKEGQNVTLSCEQNLNHDAMYWYRQDPGQGLRLIYYSQIVNDFQKGDIAEGYSVSREKKESFPLTVTSAQKNPTAFYLCASSRGYEQYFGPGTRLTVT.

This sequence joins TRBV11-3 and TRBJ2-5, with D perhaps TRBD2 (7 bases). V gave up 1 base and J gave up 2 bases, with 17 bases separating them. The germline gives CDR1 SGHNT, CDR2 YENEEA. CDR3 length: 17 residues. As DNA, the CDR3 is TGTGCCAGCAGCTTAGGGGCAGGGCGGGGGCGGCAAGAGACCCAGTACTTC. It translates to CASSLGAGRGRQETQYF.